One and the same sample provided the 26 T cell receptor beta chains below, sequenced in a study of cytomegalovirus exposure and HLA in healthy donors (TCRdb year 2017). The library relied on the immunoSEQ multiplex PCR assay. For the multiplex PCR, a mixture combining 60 forward primers for TCR Vbeta segments and 13 reverse primers for TCR Jbeta segments was used. The table was pulled from immuneACCESS by TCRdb, which kept in-frame rearrangements only. Such tables lose some clones; where checked, under half of the loss comes from unresolved V genes, and the rest has no known cause. A total of around 120,000 clones appear in this sample, 80% of them only once. Over 3% of the sample rests with the top ten. Source material: PBMCs. The receptor source for this set is a woman between 35 and 50 years old in good health and CMV-seronegative.

The rearrangement joins TRBV9 to TRBJ1-2; TRBD1 aligns across 7 bases. J was trimmed by 13 bases and V by 1 base; bases with no gene match: 10. This CDR3 has 13 amino acids. Germline V lookup: CDR1 SGDLS, CDR2 YYNGEE. CDR3 in amino acids: CASSVPGTAPTTF. DNA for the CDR3: TGTGCCAGCAGCGTACCCGGGACAGCCCCTACCACCTTC.

This chain joins TRBV5-1 and TRBJ1-3; 9 bases align to TRBD1. With 4 bases clipped from V and 0 bases from J, the junction kept 8 bases outside the gene matches. This CDR3 is built from 17 residues. Germline loops: CDR1 SGHRS, CDR2 YFSETQ. CDR3 residues: CASSTGQGTNSGNTIYF. CDR3 nucleotides: TGCGCCAGCAGCACAGGACAGGGGACTAACTCTGGAAACACCATATATTTT.

The V gene is TRBV2, the J gene TRBJ2-7; 10 bases are shared with TRBD1. The V segment lost 3 bases and the J segment 2 bases; nucleotides outside the gene matches: 4. CDR1 and CDR2 (germline): SNHLY, FYNNEI. There are 15 residues in the CDR3. The CDR3 DNA is TGTGCCAGCAGTGACCCCGGGACAGGGGCCTACGAGCAGTACTTC. Encoded protein: CASSDPGTGAYEQYF.

This sequence joins TRBV20-1 and TRBJ2-1, with D maybe TRBD2 (6 bases). Per germline, CDR1 DFQATT and CDR2 SNEGSKA (reference sequence). V was trimmed by 3 bases and J by 12 bases, leaving 9 bases between them. The CDR3 spans 10 residues. CDR3 residues: CSASHGGQFF. The CDR3 DNA reads TGCAGTGCTAGTCACGGGGGGCAGTTCTTC.

The rearrangement joins TRBV13 to TRBJ2-1; TRBD1 matches 9 bases. The CDR3 loop spans 16 amino acids. Per the germline V gene, CDR1 is PRHDT and CDR2 is FYEKMQ (reference sequence). The trim removed 4 bases at V and 8 bases at J, leaving 12 bases unmatched. The CDR3 region is CASSSTEGQGHHEQFF. In nucleotides, the CDR3 is TGTGCCAGCAGCTCGACCGAGGGACAGGGACACCATGAGCAGTTCTTC.

This clone was counted only a few times. The chain carries TRBV6-6 and TRBJ1-2; maybe TRBD1 (6 bases). V lost 10 bases and J lost 4, with 16 bases in between. CDR1 MNHNY and CDR2 SVGAGI come from the germline V gene (reference sequence). The CDR3 extends over 13 amino acids. The CDR3 is CATGPSGAYGYTF. CDR3 in DNA: TGTGCCACCGGACCCTCAGGGGCCTATGGCTACACCTTC.

The chain employs TRBV7-9 and TRBJ1-2; D remains ambiguous. V shed 3 bases and J shed 8 bases, with 13 bases lying between them. Germline values: CDR1 SEHNR, CDR2 FQNEAQ (reference sequence). This CDR3 spans 13 amino acids. The CDR3 DNA reads TGTGCCAGCAGCTTTAAAGCCCGCGAAGGCTACACCTTC. It is translated as CASSFKAREGYTF. Looking up the rest from reference TRBV7-9 and TRBJ1-2 gives the full variable domain: DTGVSQNPRHKITKRGQNVTFRCDPISEHNRLYWYRQTLGQGPEFLTYFQNEAQLEKSRLLSDRFSAERPKGSFSTLEIQRTEQGDSAMYLCASSFKAREGYTFGSGTRLTVV.

The rearrangement joins TRBV13 to TRBJ2-4; 7 nucleotides match TRBD2. J gave up 3 bases and V 5 bases, and 7 bases lay outside the gene matches. Germline-derived CDR1 and CDR2 are PRHDT and FYEKMQ (reference sequence). This CDR3 contains 15 residues. CDR3 in amino acids: CASSGEGPGKNIQYF. The DNA of the CDR3 is TGTGCCAGCAGCGGGGAGGGCCCGGGCAAAAACATTCAGTACTTC.

J is TRBJ1-4 and V is TRBV4-3; D is perhaps TRBD1 (5 bases). V was pared by 3 bases and J by 3 bases, with 11 bases between. This CDR3 is built from 15 residues. Germline values: CDR1 LGHNA, CDR2 YSLEER. In nucleotides, the CDR3 is TGCGCCAGCAGCCACGTTTGGGGGGCTAATGAAAAACTGTTTTTT. This encodes CASSHVWGANEKLFF.

J is TRBJ2-3 and V is TRBV6-6; TRBD2 matches 8 bases. The CDR3 has 16 residues. Germline CDR1 and CDR2: MNHNY and SVGAGI (reference sequence). Unmatched junction bases numbered 8, after V lost 2 bases and J lost 4 bases. The CDR3 DNA reads TGTGCCAGCAGTTACGAACCGGGGGGGTCATCAGATACGCAGTATTTT. Protein product: CASSYEPGGSSDTQYF.

On this clone itself: The identical CDR3 is also encoded by other nucleotide sequences in the sample. This rearrangement joins TRBV7-2 to TRBJ2-7, with 11 positions matching TRBD1. The CDR3 length is 14 residues. Germline V lookup: CDR1 SGHTA, CDR2 FQGNSA. The J segment lost 4 bases and the V segment lost 3 bases, leaving 2 bases of the junction unmatched. CDR3: CASSLDRGLYEQYF. The CDR3 DNA follows: TGTGCCAGCAGCTTGGACAGGGGGCTATACGAGCAGTACTTC.

The chain carries TRBV7-6 and TRBJ2-1, with TRBD2 as a possible D gene (6 bases). The CDR3 contains 16 residues. Germline V gene lookup returns CDR1 SGHVS and CDR2 FNYEAQ. V was clipped by 5 bases and J by 3 bases, with 17 bases between them. CDR3 bases: TGTGCCAGCAGCCGTCAGGGCGGGGAGGTCTACAATGAGCAGTTCTTC. Its protein is CASSRQGGEVYNEQFF.

The chain links TRBV5-6 to TRBJ2-5; D is uncertain. The V gene lost 0 bases and the J gene lost 4 bases, with 7 bases spanning the gap. Germline V lookup: CDR1 SGHDT, CDR2 YYEEEE. This CDR3 is built from 13 residues. The CDR3 DNA reads as TGTGCCAGCAGCTTGGACATTATAGAGACCCAGTACTTC. It translates to CASSLDIIETQYF. Based on the CDR3 plus reference TRBV5-6 and TRBJ2-5, the full variable domain is DAGVTQSPTHLIKTRGQQVTLRCSPKSGHDTVSWYQQALGQGPQFIFQYYEEEERQRGNFPDRFSGHQFPNYSSELNVNALLLGDSALYLCASSLDIIETQYFGPGTRLLVL.

The genes are TRBV6-5 and TRBJ2-7; the D gene is possibly TRBD1 (7 bases). Germline V CDR1 and CDR2: MNHEY, SVGAGI. Trimming shortened V by 2 bases and J by 3 bases, and 11 bases separated the two germline ends. The CDR3 consists of 14 residues. CDR3 DNA: TGTGCCAGCAGTTACGGAGGGGGCGGCTACGAGCAGTACTTC. Its translation is CASSYGGGGYEQYF.

This chain connects TRBV5-6 to TRBJ2-2; a possible D gene is TRBD1 (6 bases). The CDR3 is 13 residues long. The V end was cut by 4 bases, the J end by 6 bases, with 10 bases between. The germline V gene has CDR1 SGHDT and CDR2 YYEEEE. The CDR3 region is CASSRTDAGELFF. The CDR3, as DNA: TGTGCCAGCAGCCGGACAGATGCCGGGGAGCTGTTTTTT.

The gene calls are TRBV5-1 and TRBJ2-1; 11 nucleotides align to TRBD1. There are 14 residues in the CDR3. The trim removed 6 bases at V and 6 bases at J, leaving 5 bases unmatched. Per the germline V gene, CDR1 is SGHRS and CDR2 is YFSETQ. The CDR3 region is CASNTGTGGNEQFF. The CDR3 nucleotides read TGCGCCAGCAATACCGGGACAGGGGGCAATGAGCAGTTCTTC.

This chain joins TRBV5-1 and TRBJ2-2, with 8 bases aligning to TRBD2. CDR3 length equals 14 residues. Germline V gene sequence: CDR1 SGHRS, CDR2 YFSETQ. After removal of 5 bases from V and 2 bases from J, the junction contained 2 bases not matched to a gene. CDR3 DNA sequence: TGCGCCAGCAGGAGCGGGAGTAACACCGGGGAGCTGTTTTTT. Translating it yields CASRSGSNTGELFF.

The chain has TRBV29-1 and TRBJ2-3, with 13 bases matching TRBD2. The CDR3 extends over 15 amino acids. After removal of 5 bases from V and 2 bases from J, the junction contained 4 bases not matched to a gene. Germline CDR1 is SQVTM and CDR2 is ANQGSEA. DNA of the CDR3: TGCAGCGTTACCACTAGCGGGGGGGCCACAGATACGCAGTATTTT. It is translated as CSVTTSGGATDTQYF.

The chain links TRBV18 to TRBJ1-1; D is possibly TRBD1 (5 bases). From germline, CDR1 is KGHSH and CDR2 LQKENI. CDR3 length equals 12 residues. V lost 2 bases and J lost 7, with 8 bases in between. CDR3: CASSPSGGEAFF. In nucleotides, the CDR3 is TGTGCCAGCTCACCAAGCGGGGGTGAAGCTTTCTTT.

The V gene is TRBV29-1, the J gene TRBJ2-5; D gene uncertain. This CDR3 spans 15 amino acids. V shed 0 bases and J shed 0 bases, with 11 bases lying between them. Germline assignment: CDR1 SQVTM and CDR2 ANQGSEA. The CDR3 DNA reads as TGCAGCGTTGAAGAACCCCTTCAGTACCAAGAGACCCAGTACTTC. Translated: CSVEEPLQYQETQYF.

The chain is built from TRBV6-1 and TRBJ1-6, with D possibly matching TRBD1 (5 bases). The germline V and J ends were trimmed by 8 bases and 10 bases, with 15 bases remaining between them. The germline V gene encodes CDR1 MNHNS and CDR2 SASEGT. The CDR3 sequence is 13 residues long. CDR3 residues: CASLSGRDSPLHF. CDR3 in DNA: TGTGCCAGCCTATCAGGGAGGGACTCACCCCTCCACTTT.

This sequence joins TRBV9 and TRBJ2-5, with a tentative D call TRBD2 (5 bases). The CDR3 is made up of 14 amino acids. CDR1 SGDLS and CDR2 YYNGEE come from the germline V gene. Trimming removed 0 bases at V and 3 bases at J, with 9 bases between. The CDR3 reads CASSVGGWEETQYF. CDR3 DNA: TGTGCCAGCAGCGTAGGAGGGTGGGAAGAGACCCAGTACTTC.

As DNA, the CDR3 is TGTGCCAGCAGTGAACGTTCCGGGTTGGGCTATGGCTACACCTTC. Protein sequence: CASSERSGLGYGYTF. The chain uses TRBV2 and TRBJ1-2; no definite D call. The length of the CDR3 is 15 residues. V shed 2 bases and J shed 4 bases, with 14 bases lying between them. Germline V gives CDR1 SNHLY, CDR2 FYNNEI.

The V and J genes are TRBV15 and TRBJ2-1, with 7 bases matching TRBD1. After removal of 5 bases from V and 13 bases from J, the junction contained 5 bases not matched to a gene. The germline gives CDR1 LNHNV, CDR2 YYDKDF (reference sequence). The CDR3 is made up of 11 amino acids. The chain's CDR3 is CATSVTGVQFF. The CDR3 DNA reads TGTGCCACCAGCGTTACAGGGGTTCAGTTCTTC.

The J gene is TRBJ1-1, the V gene TRBV7-9, with a weak D call TRBD1 (5 bases). The V gene lost 5 bases and the J gene lost 2 bases, with 12 bases spanning the gap. Germline CDR1 and CDR2: SEHNR and FQNEAQ (reference sequence). The CDR3 contains 14 residues. DNA of the CDR3: TGTGCCAGCAGCCACCGGCAGGGTAACACTGAAGCTTTCTTT. Translation: CASSHRQGNTEAFF.

The J gene is TRBJ1-2, the V gene TRBV29-1; 8 nucleotides align to TRBD1. Germline trimming cut 0 bases from V and 2 bases from J; bases unmatched to any gene: 5. This CDR3 has 15 amino acids. CDR1 and CDR2 from the germline V gene are SQVTM and ANQGSEA. The CDR3 DNA reads TGCAGCGTTGAAGAGATCGGGACAGGCAACTATGGCTACACCTTC. This gives the protein CSVEEIGTGNYGYTF.